The 8 T cell receptor beta chains in this list originate from one sample, sequenced in a study of CD8 T cells in ankylosing spondylitis. The study, taken as a whole, reports: Apparently characteristic of ankylosing spondylitis blood was a TCR beta motif (about 8 highly homologous variants).

TCRdb re-called the 5' RACE reads with MiXCR, one entry per CDR3 protein. The sample carries about 220,000 distinct CDR3 sequences, roughly 6.6% recorded once. These receptors' antigens are unknown. Sequencing was carried out using blood, either unsorted or a sorted T cell fraction (not recorded which). These receptors originate from a male donor with ankylosing spondylitis.

This clonotype was found many times. The chain has TRBV15 and TRBJ1-1; maybe TRBD1 (6 bases). This CDR3 spans 13 amino acids. The V end was cut by 6 bases, the J end by 1 base, with 9 bases between. Looked up from germline, CDR1 is LNHNV and CDR2 is YYDKDF (reference sequence). The chain's CDR3 is CATSTGTNTEAFF. The CDR3 DNA follows: TGTGCCACCAGTACAGGGACGAACACTGAAGCTTTCTTT.

This clonotype was seen many times. The chain carries TRBV4-1 and TRBJ2-1, with 11 bases matching TRBD2. Germline-derived CDR1 and CDR2 are MGHRA and YSYEKL. Trimming at V came to 5 bases and at J to 2 bases, leaving 8 bases not matched to a gene. The CDR3 totals 17 residues. DNA for the CDR3: TGCGCCAGCAGCGAACTTAGCGGGAGGGGCCCCTACAATGAGCAGTTCTTC. This sequence encodes CASSELSGRGPYNEQFF.

The table lists this clonotype with many counts. The chain uses TRBV3-1 and TRBJ2-1, with 10 positions matching TRBD2. This CDR3 is 18 amino acids long. Trimming cost V 0 bases and J 1 base; bases outside gene matches: 6. The germline V gene has CDR1 LGHDT and CDR2 YNNKEL (reference sequence). In DNA form, the CDR3 reads TGTGCCAGCAGCCAAGACTTGAGCGGGAGGGGATCCTACAATGAGCAGTTCTTC. The encoded protein is CASSQDLSGRGSYNEQFF.

The sample holds a few counts of this clonotype. This chain connects TRBV4-3 to TRBJ2-7; D not resolved. In germline, CDR1 is LGHNA, CDR2 YSLEER. The CDR3 totals 14 residues. Between the trimmed V and J ends, which lost 0 bases and 2 bases, there was a span of 8 bases. CDR3 coding DNA: TGCGCCAGCAGCCAAGAAGGCAGCACCTACGAGCAGTACTTC. It codes for CASSQEGSTYEQYF.

This clonotype was observed many times. The chain recombines TRBV10-3 with TRBJ1-2; D might be TRBD1 (6 bases). The V gene lost 3 bases and the J gene lost 5 bases, with 7 bases spanning the gap. Germline V gene data show CDR1 as ENHRY and CDR2 as SYGVKD. The CDR3 extends over 12 amino acids. The CDR3 nucleotides are TGTGCCATCAGTGAAGGGGGTTATGGCTACACCTTC. Translation gives CAISEGGYGYTF.

This clonotype showed up many times. V usage is TRBV19 and J usage is TRBJ1-5; D is unresolved. This CDR3 region has 13 residues. Germline V gives CDR1 LNHDA, CDR2 SQIVND (reference sequence). Trimming left V 6 bases short and J 0 bases short, with 6 bases between. The CDR3, as DNA: TGTGCCAGTAGGGTACATAGCAATCAGCCCCAGCATTTT. It codes for CASRVHSNQPQHF.

This clonotype was recorded at least ten times. The chain employs TRBV6-2 or TRBV6-3 and TRBJ1-2; no clear D gene. The CDR3 consists of 15 residues. V was pared by 8 bases and J by 1 base, with 17 bases between. Germline assignment: CDR1 MNHEY and CDR2 SVGEGT. CDR3 protein: CASGKRRQNNYGYTF. In DNA form, the CDR3 reads TGTGCCAGCGGTAAAAGACGTCAGAATAACTATGGCTACACCTTC.

This clonotype was found many times. The CDR3 here is CASSYRQTQYF. The CDR3 DNA sequence: TGTGCCAGCAGTTACCGTCAGACCCAGTACTTC. The chain carries TRBV6-5 and TRBJ2-5; no firm D call. Germline values: CDR1 MNHEY, CDR2 SVGAGI. Trimming took off 2 bases at V and 6 bases at J, with 4 bases between the two ends. The CDR3 has 11 residues.